This TCR beta chain comes out of a study of blood T cell repertoires in COVID-19. V was clipped by 6 bases and J by 4 bases, with 12 bases between them. Germline V gene lookup returns CDR1 MNHNY and CDR2 SVGAGI (reference sequence). The CDR3 is made up of 13 amino acids. Original handling: Estimation of nucleated cell counts relied on the amplification of reference gene primers. Assay used: immunoSEQ multiplex PCR; TCRdb lists only in-frame clones, some missing. V, J and clone size were drawn from that table, and D and trimming were deduced from the DNA. The sample holds 200,000 to 300,000 clones, 83% seen once.

The chain carries TRBV6-6 and TRBJ2-5; D ambiguous. The origin of this receptor is a human donor in a cohort sampled during active COVID-19. The sequenced sample was peripheral blood. Here the CDR3 reads CASSSTVLETQYF. The CDR3 DNA is TGTGCCAGCAGCAGTACAGTGTTAGAGACCCAGTACTTC.